The 24 T cell receptor beta chains presented below share a single source sample, sequenced in a study of spatial heterogeneity in lung cancer. Study conclusions and caveats: One measure, the expanded intratumoral alpha and beta TCR count, tracked tumor mutation counts.

What these receptors recognize is not known. One entry per CDR3 protein results from TCRdb running MiXCR on the 5' RACE reads. This table holds approximately 13,000 distinct CDR3 sequences, roughly 4.6% found once. Time point indicated: sample taken at primary tumor resection. The material sequenced was lung tumor tissue, taken at surgery. These receptors were collected from a male donor with early-stage non-small cell lung cancer.

This clonotype appeared many times. Little can be read into the size of this beta chain, an off-target read in a library designed for alpha chains. The rearrangement joins TRBV12-3 or TRBV12-4 to TRBJ2-7, with D possibly called TRBD1 or TRBD2 (6 bases each). Trimming left V 5 bases short and J 10 bases short, with 24 bases between. This CDR3 region has 15 residues. The CDR3 loop is CASSPSGALPRGQYF. The CDR3 coding sequence is TGTGCCAGCAGTCCATCGGGGGCCTTACCTAGGGGCCAGTACTTC.

This clonotype was found a few times. Little can be read into the size of this beta chain, an off-target read in a library designed for alpha chains. The J gene is TRBJ1-6, the V gene TRBV5-5; D unclear. The CDR3 runs to 14 residues. CDR1 and CDR2 (germline): SGHKS, YYEKEE (reference sequence). V was pared by 0 bases and J by 5 bases, with 6 bases between. Here the CDR3 DNA reads TGTGCCAGCAGCTTGGTTGAAAATAATTCACCCCTCCACTTT. It encodes CASSLVENNSPLHF.

This clonotype is medium-sized (0.01 to 0.1%). Being off target in a library aimed at alpha chains, this beta chain has a size of little meaning. V usage is TRBV28 and J usage is TRBJ1-2, with D hard to call. Trimming took 0 bases from V and 2 from J, leaving 4 bases between them. Looked up from germline, CDR1 is MDHEN and CDR2 is SYDVKM. The CDR3 is 13 residues long. For the CDR3, the DNA is TGTGCCAGCAGTTTATGGACCAACTATGGCTACACCTTC. Its translation: CASSLWTNYGYTF.

The table lists this clonotype with many counts. The size of this beta chain means little, since it is a stray read in a library made for alpha chains. This chain connects TRBV5-1 to TRBJ2-4, with a weak D call TRBD2 (5 bases). Deletions cut 4 bases from V and 5 bases from J, with 13 bases between. Germline CDR1 is SGHRS and CDR2 is YFSETQ. This CDR3 is 14 amino acids long. CDR3 region: CASSPGPRENIQYF. DNA of the CDR3: TGCGCCAGCAGCCCGGGTCCGCGGGAAAACATTCAGTACTTC. The full variable domain, with the rest looked up from reference TRBV5-1 and TRBJ2-4, is KAGVTQTPRYLIKTRGQQVTLSCSPISGHRSVSWYQQTPGQGLQFLFEYFSETQRNKGNFPGRFSGRQFSNSRSEMNVSTLELGDSALYLCASSPGPRENIQYFGAGTRLSVL.

Many counts were recorded for this clonotype. Because the library targeted alpha chains, this beta chain is an off-target read whose size means little. The V and J genes are TRBV6-6 and TRBJ1-5; no firm D call. Germline assignment: CDR1 MNHNY and CDR2 SVGAGI (reference sequence). CDR3 length: 13 amino acids. V was clipped by 5 bases and J by 4 bases, with 9 bases between them. The CDR3 nucleotides read TGTGCCAGCAGTCTTCAGTCTAATCAGCCCCAGCATTTT. The encoded protein is CASSLQSNQPQHF.

This clonotype showed up many times. This beta chain is an off-target read within a library intended for alpha chains, so its frequency means little. The genes are TRBV20-1 and TRBJ1-1; D gene unclear. CDR1 DFQATT and CDR2 SNEGSKA come from the germline V gene (reference sequence). V was trimmed by 6 bases and J by 1 base, leaving 12 bases between them. The CDR3 extends over 13 amino acids. The CDR3 nucleotides are TGCAGTGCCCCGACGGTGGGGAACACTGAAGCTTTCTTT. Translating it yields CSAPTVGNTEAFF.

For this clonotype: Being off target in a library aimed at alpha chains, this beta chain has a size of little meaning. The V and J genes are TRBV29-1 and TRBJ2-6, with D unresolved. V lost 0 bases to trimming and J lost 0 bases, with 6 bases between them. Germline V lookup: CDR1 SQVTM, CDR2 ANQGSEA. The CDR3 has 15 amino acids. The CDR3 coding sequence is TGCAGCGTTGAAGACCAGAACTCTGGGGCCAACGTCCTGACTTTC. Residues: CSVEDQNSGANVLTF.

This clonotype was picked up many times. This beta chain is off target for a library built for alpha chains, so its abundance means little. The chain uses TRBV11-1 and TRBJ1-5, with D possibly matching TRBD1 (5 bases). Germline V CDR1 and CDR2: SGHAT, FQDESV (reference sequence). The V gene lost 11 bases and the J gene lost 3 bases, with 14 bases spanning the gap. The CDR3 extends over 13 amino acids. The CDR3 loop is CAGPRGINQPQHF. DNA of the CDR3: TGTGCCGGGCCCCGGGGGATCAATCAGCCCCAGCATTTT. The full variable domain, its missing parts supplied by reference TRBV11-1 and TRBJ1-5, is EAEVAQSPRYKITEKSQAVAFWCDPISGHATLYWYRQILGQGPELLVQFQDESVVDDSQLPKDRFSAERLKGVDSTLKIQPAELGDSAMYLCAGPRGINQPQHFGDGTRLSIL.

There are a few counts of this clonotype. The size of this beta chain means little, since it is a stray read in a library made for alpha chains. The chain uses TRBV7-8 and TRBJ2-5, with TRBD1 identical over 7 bases. The germline CDR1 and CDR2 sequences are SGHVS and FQNEAQ. The CDR3 length is 13 residues. V dropped 5 bases and J dropped 5; count of bases not matched to a gene: 5. CDR3 nucleotide sequence: TGTGCCAGCAGCCCGGGACAGTGGGAGACCCAGTACTTC. It specifies CASSPGQWETQYF.

This clonotype was detected many times. This beta chain lies outside the target of a library built for alpha chains; its clone size means little. The rearrangement links TRBV20-1 to TRBJ2-3, with 12 bases matching TRBD2. V was clipped by 3 bases and J by 4 bases; unmatched bases: 2. The CDR3 runs to 14 residues. The V gene's germline CDR1 is DFQATT and CDR2 SNEGSKA (reference sequence). The chain's CDR3 is CSARSSGGADTQYF. CDR3 in DNA: TGCAGTGCTAGGTCTAGCGGGGGGGCAGATACGCAGTATTTT.

This clonotype was seen ten or more times. In a library made to pick up alpha chains, this beta chain is a stray read with a size that means little. The chain carries TRBV7-8 and TRBJ2-1; D unclear. CDR1 and CDR2 from the germline V gene are SGHVS and FQNEAQ. The V and J ends lost 6 bases and 6 bases respectively, with 21 bases between them. The CDR3 is made up of 16 amino acids. CDR3 DNA: TGTGCCAGCAGTAGTCCGGGCGCCCGCCACACCAATGAGCAGTTCTTC. Translated, it gives CASSSPGARHTNEQFF.

This clonotype was observed many times. This beta chain is off target for a library built for alpha chains, so its abundance means little. The chain joins TRBV2 to TRBJ2-2, with TRBD1 identical over 9 bases. The germline V gene has CDR1 SNHLY and CDR2 FYNNEI. Trimming removed 7 bases from V and 4 bases from J; junction bases left unmatched: 7. This CDR3 spans 15 amino acids. This CDR3 reads CASTSQGAGTGELFF. Written as DNA, the CDR3 is TGTGCCAGCACGTCACAGGGGGCTGGCACCGGGGAGCTGTTTTTT.

This clonotype has only a few counts. This beta chain slipped into a library made for alpha chains as a stray read, so its size is not meaningful. The genes are TRBV5-1 and TRBJ2-3, with 7 bases fitting TRBD1. J lost 0 bases, V lost 4 bases, and 8 bases had no gene match. The CDR3 runs 16 residues. Looked up from germline, CDR1 is SGHRS and CDR2 is YFSETQ. The CDR3 loop is CASSTGTDTSTDTQYF. The CDR3 nucleotides read TGCGCCAGCAGCACGGGGACAGACACAAGCACAGATACGCAGTATTTT.

This clonotype was detected many times. As an off-target read in a library built for alpha chains, this beta chain has a frequency of little significance. The chain employs TRBV6-5 and TRBJ1-2, with D perhaps matching TRBD1 (5 bases). CDR1 and CDR2 from the germline V gene are MNHEY and SVGAGI. The CDR3 has 13 residues. The V and J ends lost 6 bases and 8 bases respectively, with 16 bases between them. The CDR3 DNA follows: TGTGCCAGCAGGCGCGGACATCGCGCGGGCTACACCTTC. It translates to CASRRGHRAGYTF.

This clonotype was observed at least ten times. For a library built for alpha chains, this beta chain is a stray read; little rests on its size. The chain uses TRBV20-1 and TRBJ1-2; weak D call: TRBD1 (6 bases). The CDR3 totals 14 residues. Trimming took 3 bases from V and 4 from J, leaving 15 bases between them. The germline gives CDR1 DFQATT, CDR2 SNEGSKA (reference sequence). CDR3 region: CSASEGRGSYGYTF. As DNA, the CDR3 is TGCAGTGCTAGCGAGGGCAGGGGAAGCTATGGCTACACCTTC.

Turning to this clonotype: A library prepared for alpha chains yielded this beta chain as an off-target read; its size is of little meaning. The V gene is TRBV11-2, the J gene TRBJ1-5; TRBD1 is a possible D gene (6 bases). The CDR3 is 13 amino acids. Germline V lookup: CDR1 SGHAT, CDR2 FQNNGV. V gave up 5 bases and J gave up 4 bases, with 9 bases separating them. The CDR3 nucleotides are TGTGCCAGCAGCACTGACAGGAATCAGCCCCAGCATTTT. This encodes CASSTDRNQPQHF.

This clonotype was recorded at least ten times. This beta chain is a stray read from a library made for alpha chains; its abundance is not meaningful. The rearrangement links TRBV7-2 to TRBJ1-6; D is perhaps TRBD1 (5 bases). The V end was cut by 5 bases, the J end by 0 bases, with 14 bases between. Germline V gene sequence: CDR1 SGHTA, CDR2 FQGNSA. This CDR3 is 17 amino acids long. CDR3 bases: TGTGCCAGCAGCCCACGGAGGGGCCGCTCCTATAATTCACCCCTCCACTTT. It translates to CASSPRRGRSYNSPLHF.

This clonotype has a count of ten or more. A library prepared for alpha chains yielded this beta chain as an off-target read; its size is of little meaning. The rearrangement links TRBV29-1 to TRBJ2-7, with 10 bases matching TRBD1. The V gene end was trimmed by 0 bases and the J gene end by 5 bases; junction bases not matched to a gene: 4. The germline CDR1 and CDR2 sequences are SQVTM and ANQGSEA. CDR3 length: 14 residues. The CDR3 region has the DNA TGCAGCGTTGAAGATCGTGGACAGGGGGACGAGCAGTACTTC. Its protein product is CSVEDRGQGDEQYF.

This clonotype was picked up one time. A much bigger clone sits one base away, suggesting this may be a read error. Since it is a stray read in a library aimed at alpha chains, this beta chain has a size that is not meaningful. V and J are TRBV24-1 and TRBJ2-2; 7 bases map to TRBD1. Germline V lookup: CDR1 KGHDR, CDR2 SFDVKD. This CDR3 contains 13 residues. The CDR3 DNA reads as TGTGTCACCAGAACAGGGGTGACCGGGGAGCTGTTTTTT. This sequence encodes CVTRTGVTGELFF.

This clonotype occurred many times. The size of this beta chain means little, since it is a stray read in a library made for alpha chains. The genes are TRBV6-6 and TRBJ1-1, with 7 bases matching TRBD1. Trimming took 7 bases from V and 6 from J; bases not matched to a gene: 11. The CDR3 consists of 14 residues. Germline V gene data show CDR1 as MNHNY and CDR2 as SVGAGI (reference sequence). In DNA form, the CDR3 reads TGTGCCAGCAATCCATTTCCAGGGGGATCTGAAGCTTTCTTT. Translating it yields CASNPFPGGSEAFF.

At least ten counts were recorded for this clonotype. The size of this beta chain means little, since it is a stray read in a library made for alpha chains. The chain employs TRBV2 and TRBJ1-6; D remains unclear. CDR3 length: 11 amino acids. V lost 6 bases to trimming and J lost 10 bases, with 7 bases between them. Germline V gene data show CDR1 as SNHLY and CDR2 as FYNNEI. The DNA of the CDR3 is TGTGCCAGCAGGGGGTACTCACCCCTCCACTTT. Translating it yields CASRGYSPLHF.

The sample holds many counts of this clonotype. A library made for alpha chains picked up this beta chain off target, so its size means little. V gene TRBV28 combines with J gene TRBJ2-4; TRBD1 agrees at 7 bases. In germline, CDR1 is MDHEN, CDR2 SYDVKM. The CDR3 is 11 residues long. Losses at the gene ends were 10 bases for V and 9 bases for J; bases not matched to a gene: 6. The CDR3 DNA reads TGTGCCATCTCGACAGGGATCATTCAGTACTTC. Translation: CAISTGIIQYF.

This clonotype was counted a few times. A library made for alpha chains picked up this beta chain off target, so its size means little. J is TRBJ2-1 and V is TRBV11-2, with 8 bases that match TRBD2. The V gene's germline CDR1 is SGHAT and CDR2 FQNNGV. With 5 bases clipped from V and 2 bases from J, the junction kept 8 bases outside the gene matches. The CDR3 is 16 residues long. The CDR3 DNA reads TGTGCCAGCAGCCCGTGGGTAGCGGGGACCTACAATGAGCAGTTCTTC. Translated, it gives CASSPWVAGTYNEQFF.

This clonotype was counted many times. This beta chain is a stray sequence in a library constructed for alpha chains; its clone size is not meaningful. The chain joins TRBV7-2 to TRBJ2-2, with D possibly being TRBD2 (5 bases). The germline CDR1 and CDR2 sequences are SGHTA and FQGNSA. The CDR3 spans 15 residues. The V gene lost 5 bases and the J gene lost 5 bases, with 15 bases spanning the gap. The CDR3 is CASSEDSPGTGELFF. CDR3 nucleotide sequence: TGTGCCAGCAGCGAGGACTCTCCGGGGACCGGGGAGCTGTTTTTT. The variable domain in full, with the rest retrieved from reference TRBV7-2 and TRBJ2-2, is GAGVSQSPSNKVTEKGKDVELRCDPISGHTALYWYRQSLGQGLEFLIYFQGNSAPDKSGLPSDRFSAERTGGSVSTLTIQRTQQEDSAVYLCASSEDSPGTGELFFGEGSRLTVL.